This T cell receptor (beta chain) was documented in a study of CD8 T cells in Susac syndrome. The germline V gene encodes CDR1 GTSNPN and CDR2 SVGIG (reference sequence). Trimming removed 1 base from V and 5 bases from J; junction bases left unmatched: 11. CDR3 length: 17 residues. cDNA came from 0.5 to 1 ug RNA primed by random hexamers. TCRdb re-derived calls from the immunoSEQ multiplex PCR reads in MiXCR, one entry per CDR3 protein. The repertoire consists of about 150,000 distinct CDR3 sequences, with 94% occurring once and the leading ten covering 0.075% to 0.1%. The authors sequenced TCR beta from blood CD8+ and CD4+ T cells. The CD8+ and CD4+ T cells were isolated magnetically using a negative isolation approach, whereas the TEMRA cells were enriched by FACS.

The chain joins TRBV30 to TRBJ2-1, with TRBD2 matching over 10 bases. The receptor was derived from a human donor in good health. Input material: CD4+ T cells from PBMCs. CDR3 DNA sequence: TGTGCCTGGAGTGATCCCAGAGGACTAGCGGCCAACAATGAGCAGTTCTTC. Protein: CAWSDPRGLAANNEQFF. The full variable domain, its missing parts supplied by reference TRBV30 and TRBJ2-1, is SQTIHQWPATLVQPVGSPLSLECTVEGTSNPNLYWYRQAAGRGLQLLFYSVGIGQISSEVPQNLSASRPQDRQFILSSKKLLLSDSGFYLCAWSDPRGLAANNEQFFGPGTRLTVL.